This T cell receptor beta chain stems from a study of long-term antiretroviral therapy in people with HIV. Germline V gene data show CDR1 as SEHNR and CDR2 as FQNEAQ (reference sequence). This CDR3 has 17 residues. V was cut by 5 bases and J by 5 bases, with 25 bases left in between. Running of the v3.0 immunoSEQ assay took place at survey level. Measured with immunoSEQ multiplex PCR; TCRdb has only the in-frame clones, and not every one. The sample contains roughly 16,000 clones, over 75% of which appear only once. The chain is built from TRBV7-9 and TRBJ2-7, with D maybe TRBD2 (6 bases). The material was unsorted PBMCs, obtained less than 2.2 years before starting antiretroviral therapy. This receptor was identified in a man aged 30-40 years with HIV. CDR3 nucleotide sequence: TGTGCCAGCAGCCCTAGGGTCGGCGGGAATAGGTTTCACGAGCAGTACTTC. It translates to CASSPRVGGNRFHEQYF.